The TCR beta chain under discussion was sequenced for a study of OX40 agonist ivuxolimab in advanced cancers. The assay was immunoSEQ multiplex PCR, and TCRdb's table has in-frame clones only and misses some. The data hold tens of thousands of clones, with around 77% observed a single time. The CDR3 is 16 amino acids. After removal of 0 bases from V and 5 bases from J, the junction contained 9 bases not matched to a gene. The germline gives CDR1 MNHEY, CDR2 SMNVEV (reference sequence). The TCR sequence derives from an adult with an advanced solid tumor such as melanoma, head and neck, liver or kidney cancer. The V and J genes are TRBV27 and TRBJ2-7; 8 bases match TRBD1. The sequencing here drew on CD4+ or CD8+ T cells sorted from blood, taken in a trial of the OX40 agonist ivuxolimab. CDR3 sequence: CASSLSTVGQGHEQYF. The CDR3 DNA follows: TGTGCCAGCAGTTTATCGACGGTCGGACAGGGCCACGAGCAGTACTTC.